The 21 T cell receptor beta chains below come from one sample, sequenced in a study of cytomegalovirus exposure and HLA in healthy donors. The PCR used 60 Vbeta and 13 Jbeta primers. TCRdb keeps only in-frame clones here, not all; method: immunoSEQ multiplex PCR. The profile shows 150,000 or so clones, over 60% of them singletons. Sequenced material: PBMCs. All receptors come from a girl aged 5-17 years in good health and CMV-seronegative.

This clone was picked up one time. J is TRBJ2-3 and V is TRBV29-1; the match to TRBD2 covers 12 bases. Germline V gene lookup returns CDR1 SQVTM and CDR2 ANQGSEA. The trim removed 7 bases at V and 3 bases at J, leaving 11 bases unmatched. The CDR3 has 16 amino acids. The CDR3 spells CSAARPSGGVTDTQYF. Here the CDR3 DNA reads TGCAGCGCCGCCAGACCTAGCGGGGGGGTTACAGATACGCAGTATTTT.

The chain has TRBV4-1 and TRBJ2-1, with a tentative D call TRBD2 (5 bases). The length of the CDR3 is 16 residues. Germline CDR1 reads MGHRA; CDR2 reads YSYEKL. Trimming stripped 3 bases from V and 0 bases from J, with 12 bases between. CDR3 region: CASSQAGLSSYNEQFF. The CDR3 bases are TGCGCCAGCAGCCAGGCGGGCCTCAGCTCCTACAATGAGCAGTTCTTC.

The count of this clone is one. The genes are TRBV27 and TRBJ2-7, with D possibly matching TRBD1 (5 bases). V was clipped by 5 bases and J by 2 bases, with 13 bases between them. Germline CDR1 reads MNHEY; CDR2 reads SMNVEV (reference sequence). This CDR3 region has 14 residues. This CDR3 is CASSPTGKPYEQYF. The CDR3 DNA is TGTGCCAGCAGTCCTACAGGTAAACCCTACGAGCAGTACTTC.

The rearrangement uses TRBV2 and TRBJ1-5, with D hard to call. With 4 bases removed from V and 9 bases from J, the gap between germline ends came to 10 bases. The CDR3 has 12 residues. Germline values: CDR1 SNHLY, CDR2 FYNNEI. The CDR3 bases are TGTGCCAGCAGTGTATCTCCAGGGCCCCAGCATTTT. Translated: CASSVSPGPQHF.

The rearrangement uses TRBV6-5 and TRBJ2-1, with 7 bases aligning to TRBD2. The CDR3 is made up of 12 amino acids. From germline, CDR1 is MNHEY and CDR2 SVGAGI. After removal of 4 bases from V and 8 bases from J, the junction contained 2 bases not matched to a gene. The CDR3 coding sequence is TGTGCCAGCAGTTCCGCGGGGGATGAGCAGTTCTTC. This sequence encodes CASSSAGDEQFF.

The chain has TRBV10-3 and TRBJ2-5, with 7 nucleotides matching TRBD1. CDR3 size: 15 residues. V dropped 0 bases and J dropped 1; count of bases not matched to a gene: 2. Germline V lookup: CDR1 ENHRY, CDR2 SYGVKD. The CDR3 here is CAISESGTAQETQYF. The CDR3 DNA follows: TGTGCCATCAGTGAGTCGGGGACAGCCCAAGAGACCCAGTACTTC.

This clone came up a few times. The V and J genes are TRBV19 and TRBJ1-6; D possibly corresponds to TRBD1 (5 bases). Germline V gives CDR1 LNHDA, CDR2 SQIVND (reference sequence). With 5 bases removed from V and 5 bases from J, the gap between germline ends came to 7 bases. CDR3 length: 13 residues. CDR3 amino acids: CASSETDNSPLHF. CDR3 nucleotides: TGTGCCAGTAGTGAGACAGATAATTCACCCCTCCACTTT.

The gene calls are TRBV6-5 and TRBJ2-5; TRBD2 agrees at 13 bases. The CDR3 extends over 15 amino acids. CDR1 and CDR2 from the germline V gene are MNHEY and SVGAGI. Trimming removed 6 bases from V and 5 bases from J; junction bases left unmatched: 6. This chain's CDR3 is CASSSGLAGVETQYF. The DNA of the CDR3 is TGTGCCAGCAGCTCCGGACTAGCGGGGGTGGAGACCCAGTACTTC.

V and J are TRBV15 and TRBJ2-7; no firm D call. Trimming left V 4 bases short and J 0 bases short, with 10 bases between. CDR3 length equals 14 residues. Germline-derived CDR1 and CDR2 are LNHNV and YYDKDF (reference sequence). CDR3: CATSKELSSYEQYF. The CDR3 nucleotides read TGTGCCACCAGCAAAGAACTGAGCTCCTACGAGCAGTACTTC.

The V and J genes are TRBV15 and TRBJ1-4, with TRBD1 identical over 8 bases. Germline-derived CDR1 and CDR2 are LNHNV and YYDKDF (reference sequence). Trimming took 6 bases from V and 6 from J; bases not matched to a gene: 6. The CDR3 has 14 amino acids. CDR3 region: CATSKDRADEKLFF. As DNA, the CDR3 is TGTGCCACCAGTAAGGACAGGGCGGATGAAAAACTGTTTTTT.

This chain uses TRBV30 with TRBJ1-2; D might be TRBD1 (5 bases). The CDR3 sequence is 12 residues long. V lost 1 base to trimming and J lost 3 bases, with 6 bases between them. CDR1 is GTSNPN and CDR2 is SVGIG in the germline V gene (reference sequence). The CDR3 DNA reads as TGTGCCTGGAGTGCGGGGGACTATGGCTACACCTTC. Its protein is CAWSAGDYGYTF.

V is TRBV5-1 and J is TRBJ2-5, with TRBD2 matching 10 bases. This CDR3 is 17 amino acids long. Germline CDR1 SGHRS, CDR2 YFSETQ. J lost 4 bases, V lost 3 bases, and 12 bases had no gene match. CDR3 coding DNA: TGCGCCAGCAGCTCCTTCATCCGAGCGGGGGGGCCAGAGACCCAGTACTTC. It specifies CASSSFIRAGGPETQYF.

This sequence joins TRBV7-6 and TRBJ1-6, with D unresolved. Germline CDR1 reads SGHVS; CDR2 reads FNYEAQ. The CDR3 loop spans 14 amino acids. With 3 bases removed from V and 8 bases from J, the gap between germline ends came to 11 bases. The CDR3 protein is CASSFVEGDSPLHF. CDR3 bases: TGTGCCAGCAGCTTTGTGGAGGGAGATTCACCCCTCCACTTT.

The chain uses TRBV6-5 and TRBJ1-5, with 11 nucleotides matching TRBD1. CDR1 MNHEY and CDR2 SVGAGI come from the germline V gene. The length of the CDR3 is 13 residues. Trimming at V came to 9 bases and at J to 5 bases, leaving 3 bases not matched to a gene. This CDR3 reads CASGQGAHQPQHF. The CDR3 DNA reads TGTGCCAGTGGACAGGGGGCACATCAGCCCCAGCATTTT.

The rearrangement uses TRBV2 and TRBJ1-2; maybe TRBD1 (6 bases). This CDR3 has 14 amino acids. Germline V gene data show CDR1 as SNHLY and CDR2 as FYNNEI. Deletions cut 3 bases from V and 4 bases from J, with 12 bases between. CDR3 in amino acids: CASSDRGGSYGYTF. DNA for the CDR3: TGTGCCAGCAGTGATAGGGGGGGGAGCTATGGCTACACCTTC.

Worth noting for this clone: Different DNA sequences within this sample yield the same CDR3. This chain joins TRBV29-1 and TRBJ1-1; D is undetermined. Trimming removed 1 base at V and 2 bases at J, with 8 bases between. This CDR3 has 13 amino acids. Germline V CDR1 and CDR2: SQVTM, ANQGSEA. Written as DNA, the CDR3 is TGCAGCGTTGAAGGGCGACTAAACACTGAAGCTTTCTTT. Residues: CSVEGRLNTEAFF.

V gene TRBV2 combines with J gene TRBJ1-4; 7 nucleotides line up with TRBD1. V lost 3 bases and J lost 7; bases outside the gene matches: 2. Germline-derived CDR1 and CDR2 are SNHLY and FYNNEI. The CDR3 has 13 residues. The CDR3 DNA sequence: TGTGCCAGCAGTGACGGGACAGTTGAAAAACTGTTTTTT. It codes for CASSDGTVEKLFF.

The chain has TRBV5-1 and TRBJ1-2; a weak D match, TRBD1 (6 bases). Germline V gene sequence: CDR1 SGHRS, CDR2 YFSETQ. The CDR3 is made up of 15 amino acids. Trimming cost V 4 bases and J 5 bases, with 18 bases left between them. CDR3 region: CASSHDDRPPYGYTF. Here the CDR3 DNA reads TGCGCCAGCAGCCATGACGACAGGCCGCCGTATGGCTACACCTTC.

The rearrangement joins TRBV7-3 to TRBJ1-6, with 7 bases fitting TRBD1. The germline V gene encodes CDR1 SGHTA and CDR2 FQGTGA. The V gene end was trimmed by 1 base and the J gene end by 8 bases; junction bases not matched to a gene: 5. CDR3 size: 15 residues. The CDR3 region is CASSLNTGEDSPLHF. CDR3 in DNA: TGTGCCAGCAGCTTAAATACAGGGGAGGATTCACCCCTCCACTTT.

The chain joins TRBV2 to TRBJ2-3; 13 nucleotides match TRBD2. Germline CDR1 reads SNHLY; CDR2 reads FYNNEI. V dropped 3 bases and J dropped 8; count of bases not matched to a gene: 23. The CDR3 runs to 21 residues. CDR3 region: CASSDFLRRLAGGRATSTQYF. CDR3 nucleotides: TGTGCCAGCAGTGACTTCCTAAGGCGACTAGCGGGGGGAAGGGCCACAAGTACGCAGTATTTT. The entire variable domain, with the rest obtained from reference TRBV2 and TRBJ2-3, is as follows: EPEVTQTPSHQVTQMGQEVILRCVPISNHLYFYWYRQILGQKVEFLVSFYNNEISEKSEIFDDQFSVERPDGSNFTLKIRSTKLEDSAMYFCASSDFLRRLAGGRATSTQYFGPGTRLTVL.

There are a few counts of this clone. The gene calls are TRBV5-6 and TRBJ1-5; 7 bases align to TRBD1. This CDR3 is built from 15 residues. Trimming removed 0 bases from V and 3 bases from J; junction bases left unmatched: 3. CDR1 is SGHDT, CDR2 YYEEEE, per germline. DNA of the CDR3: TGTGCCAGCAGCTTGGGACAGGGAAACAATCAGCCCCAGCATTTT. It codes for CASSLGQGNNQPQHF.